Below, 23 T cell receptor beta chains from the same sample are listed, as sequenced in a study of cytotoxic CD8 clonotypes in ibrutinib-treated CLL. Here immunoSEQ multiplex PCR was the method, and the copy in TCRdb shows in-frame clones only, minus some. The sample shows approximately 320,000 clones, around 66% of them seen only once. This sample comprised PBMCs, obtained after 36 months of ibrutinib treatment. The receptors were gathered from a human donor with chronic lymphocytic leukemia.

This clone was counted once. Other DNA sequences in this specimen translate into the identical CDR3. V usage is TRBV7-9 and J usage is TRBJ2-7; D not certain. The CDR3 has 12 residues. Germline loops: CDR1 SEHNR, CDR2 FQNEAQ (reference sequence). Trimming took off 5 bases at V and 1 base at J, with 6 bases between the two ends. Here the CDR3 DNA reads TGTGCCAGCAGCCTAGGGTCCTACGAGCAGTACTTC. Translating it yields CASSLGSYEQYF.

V is TRBV11-2 and J is TRBJ2-5; D gene unclear. CDR3 length equals 13 residues. Trimming shortened V by 5 bases and J by 0 bases, and 7 bases separated the two germline ends. CDR1 and CDR2 (germline): SGHAT, FQNNGV. The CDR3 spells CASSRVYQETQYF. In nucleotides, the CDR3 is TGTGCCAGCAGCCGGGTGTACCAAGAGACCCAGTACTTC.

Only one count was recorded for this clone. The chain recombines TRBV11-2 with TRBJ2-7, with a tentative D call TRBD1 (5 bases). V dropped 6 bases and J dropped 6 bases, with 9 bases sitting between them. The CDR3 sequence is 11 residues long. Per the germline V gene, CDR1 is SGHAT and CDR2 is FQNNGV. The CDR3 DNA follows: TGTGCCAGCAGTTATAGGGGCGAGCAGTACTTC. Residues: CASSYRGEQYF. The full variable domain, with the rest looked up from reference TRBV11-2 and TRBJ2-7, is EAGVAQSPRYKIIEKRQSVAFWCNPISGHATLYWYQQILGQGPKLLIQFQNNGVVDDSQLPKDRFSAERLKGVDSTLKIQPAKLEDSAVYLCASSYRGEQYFGPGTRLTVT.

This sequence joins TRBV2 and TRBJ2-3; D call uncertain. CDR1 is SNHLY and CDR2 is FYNNEI in the germline V gene. Trimming left V 3 bases short and J 0 bases short, with 7 bases between. The CDR3 contains 14 residues. The CDR3 loop reads CASSDDSSTDTQYF. In DNA form, the CDR3 reads TGTGCCAGCAGTGACGATAGTAGCACAGATACGCAGTATTTT.

The V and J genes are TRBV5-1 and TRBJ2-6, with 8 bases that match TRBD1. With V trimmed by 7 bases and J by 0 bases, 3 bases remained unmatched. The CDR3 contains 15 residues. The germline CDR1 and CDR2 sequences are SGHRS and YFSETQ. CDR3 residues: CASEQGGSGANVLTF. Written as DNA, the CDR3 is TGCGCCAGCGAACAGGGGGGCTCTGGGGCCAACGTCCTGACTTTC.

This rearrangement joins TRBV6-6 to TRBJ1-4, with D uncertain. The CDR3 spans 16 residues. Trimming removed 5 bases from V and 1 base from J, with 14 bases in between. CDR1 and CDR2 from the germline V gene are MNHNY and SVGAGI (reference sequence). CDR3 nucleotides: TGTGCCAGCAGTCCAGAGTATATGGGAACTAATGAAAAACTGTTTTTT. Translating it yields CASSPEYMGTNEKLFF.

The genes are TRBV19 and TRBJ2-5; D unresolved. Between the trimmed V and J ends, which lost 3 bases and 1 base, there was a span of 9 bases. The CDR3 is 14 residues long. CDR1 LNHDA and CDR2 SQIVND come from the germline V gene (reference sequence). CDR3 sequence reads: CASSIGQIQETQYF. The CDR3 DNA reads TGTGCCAGTAGTATCGGTCAAATCCAAGAGACCCAGTACTTC.

This chain joins TRBV18 and TRBJ2-7; D remains unclear. Trimming shortened V by 8 bases and J by 2 bases, and 10 bases separated the two germline ends. The CDR3 loop spans 12 amino acids. Germline lookup yields CDR1 KGHSH and CDR2 LQKENI. The CDR3 bases are TGTGCCAGCGCCCCAGACCCCTACGAGCAGTACTTC. It specifies CASAPDPYEQYF.

The chain employs TRBV5-1 and TRBJ2-7; TRBD2 aligns across 7 bases. The CDR3 sequence is 14 residues long. Germline CDR1 SGHRS, CDR2 YFSETQ. The junction had 7 bases not matched to a gene; V was cut back by 1 base and J by 6 bases. The CDR3 loop is CASSLRQGGSEQYF. CDR3 DNA sequence: TGCGCCAGCAGCTTGCGGCAGGGAGGGTCCGAGCAGTACTTC.

This chain links TRBV6-6 with TRBJ2-7; unclear D gene. The CDR3 has 13 amino acids. Germline-derived CDR1 and CDR2 are MNHNY and SVGAGI (reference sequence). V dropped 6 bases and J dropped 1 base, with 10 bases sitting between them. CDR3 in amino acids: CASSPILSYEQYF. In DNA form, the CDR3 reads TGTGCCAGCAGCCCGATACTTTCCTACGAGCAGTACTTC.

The J gene is TRBJ2-1, the V gene TRBV11-2; 7 nucleotides agree with TRBD1. The germline V gene has CDR1 SGHAT and CDR2 FQNNGV. V lost 0 bases, J lost 1 base, and 15 bases stayed unmatched. This CDR3 is built from 20 residues. The CDR3 DNA reads TGTGCCAGCAGCTTAGATCTAGAGACAGGGTGGGTAAGGTCCTACAATGAGCAGTTCTTC. Translation: CASSLDLETGWVRSYNEQFF.

The chain links TRBV27 to TRBJ2-4; D is uncertain. Germline CDR1 reads MNHEY; CDR2 reads SMNVEV (reference sequence). CDR3 length: 17 amino acids. Between the trimmed V and J ends, which lost 5 bases and 0 bases, there was a span of 17 bases. The CDR3 coding sequence is TGTGCCAGCAGTCCCGCAGTAGGCCTCCTAGCCAAAAACATTCAGTACTTC. As protein: CASSPAVGLLAKNIQYF.

This chain links TRBV7-2 with TRBJ2-7; D uncertain. Trimming left V 0 bases short and J 6 bases short, with 3 bases between. The CDR3 loop spans 11 amino acids. The V gene's germline CDR1 is SGHTA and CDR2 FQGNSA. CDR3 region: CASSLAGEQYF. The CDR3 nucleotides are TGTGCCAGCAGCTTAGCGGGCGAGCAGTACTTC.

CDR3 nucleotides: TGTGCCAGCAGCTTAGACCTAGCGGGGGGGTGGAATACGCAGTATTTT. It codes for CASSLDLAGGWNTQYF. J is TRBJ2-3 and V is TRBV11-2, with TRBD2 matching over 12 bases. CDR1 is SGHAT and CDR2 is FQNNGV in the germline V gene. Trimming cost V 0 bases and J 7 bases; bases outside gene matches: 5. The CDR3 totals 16 residues.

The V gene is TRBV6-5, the J gene TRBJ1-1; unclear D gene. V lost 0 bases, J lost 4 bases, and 3 bases lay in between. This CDR3 has 12 residues. CDR1 and CDR2 from the germline V gene are MNHEY and SVGAGI. The CDR3 nucleotides are TGTGCCAGCAGTTACTCGCTCACTGAAGCTTTCTTT. This gives the protein CASSYSLTEAFF.

J is TRBJ2-5 and V is TRBV4-3; D perhaps matches TRBD1 (6 bases). Trimming stripped 1 base from V and 0 bases from J, with 9 bases between. The CDR3 sequence is 15 residues long. CDR1 and CDR2 (germline): LGHNA, YSLEER. For the CDR3, the DNA is TGCGCCAGCAGCCAAGCGACAGGTTACCAAGAGACCCAGTACTTC. This translates into CASSQATGYQETQYF.

V is TRBV2 and J is TRBJ2-1; D unclear. Germline V gene lookup returns CDR1 SNHLY and CDR2 FYNNEI. Trimming took 6 bases from V and 6 from J, leaving 9 bases between them. CDR3 length: 12 residues. CDR3 loop: CASRKLGNEQFF. In DNA form, the CDR3 reads TGTGCCAGCAGAAAGTTGGGCAATGAGCAGTTCTTC.

For this clone: A single base separates this from a much larger clone, so it may be a read error. This sample also contains other DNA sequences that code for the same CDR3. The chain is built from TRBV5-1 and TRBJ2-5, with unresolved D. CDR1 is SGHRS, CDR2 YFSETQ, per germline. V dropped 1 base and J dropped 2 bases, with 0 bases sitting between them. This CDR3 contains 11 residues. CDR3 coding DNA: TGCGCCAGCAGCTTGCAAGAGACCCAGTACTTC. As protein: CASSLQETQYF.

The rearrangement joins TRBV19 to TRBJ2-5; D might be TRBD1 (6 bases). Germline CDR1 LNHDA, CDR2 SQIVND (reference sequence). The CDR3 has 13 amino acids. Trimming stripped 5 bases from V and 5 bases from J, with 12 bases between. CDR3 DNA: TGTGCCAGTAGTGTCAGGGGCGTGGAGACCCAGTACTTC. Protein: CASSVRGVETQYF.

The chain is built from TRBV5-1 and TRBJ2-1; TRBD2 might be the D (6 bases). Germline lookup yields CDR1 SGHRS and CDR2 YFSETQ. The CDR3 is 18 residues long. V shed 0 bases and J shed 0 bases, with 16 bases lying between them. The DNA of the CDR3 is TGCGCCAGCAGCTTGGAGGTCCTAGCGACCAACTCCTACAATGAGCAGTTCTTC. Amino acids: CASSLEVLATNSYNEQFF.

The rearrangement uses TRBV10-3 and TRBJ2-7, with D possibly being TRBD1 or TRBD2 (6 bases each). V was clipped by 7 bases and J by 2 bases, with 18 bases between them. Germline values: CDR1 ENHRY, CDR2 SYGVKD. The CDR3 has 15 residues. CDR3 sequence reads: CAITDGSGGTYEQYF. The CDR3 DNA is TGTGCCATCACCGACGGGTCCGGGGGCACCTACGAGCAGTACTTC.

The chain is built from TRBV5-1 and TRBJ2-5; D may be TRBD1 or TRBD2 (5 bases each). Per germline, CDR1 SGHRS and CDR2 YFSETQ. V was clipped by 3 bases and J by 1 base, with 16 bases between them. The CDR3 totals 16 residues. The CDR3 here is CASSSGTLAPQETQYF. CDR3 nucleotides: TGCGCCAGCAGCTCGGGGACCCTCGCTCCCCAAGAGACCCAGTACTTC.

This clone was recorded a few times. This chain joins TRBV28 and TRBJ2-2; 8 nucleotides agree with TRBD1. J gave up 1 base and V 4 bases, and 8 bases lay outside the gene matches. The CDR3 contains 17 residues. Germline V lookup: CDR1 MDHEN, CDR2 SYDVKM. CDR3 loop: CASSSLPGQGNTGELFF. As DNA, the CDR3 is TGTGCCAGCAGTTCTCTTCCTGGACAGGGGAACACCGGGGAGCTGTTTTTT. The whole variable domain, remainder taken from reference TRBV28 and TRBJ2-2, is DVKVTQSSRYLVKRTGEKVFLECVQDMDHENMFWYRQDPGLGLRLIYFSYDVKMKEKGDIPEGYSVSREKKERFSLILESASTNQTSMYLCASSSLPGQGNTGELFFGEGSRLTVL.